Only a few counts were recorded for the clone carrying this T cell receptor (beta chain). Its antigen is unidentified. These data belong to a study of cytomegalovirus exposure and HLA in healthy donors. Study results and caveats: Relative to the approximately 630-donor mean, N-insertions were reportedly fewer in an Asian-associated ancestry cluster in a later analysis.

Primers for the PCR totalled 60 Vbeta and 13 Jbeta. Assay used: immunoSEQ multiplex PCR; TCRdb lists only in-frame clones, some missing. The sample consists of 110,000 or so clones, 65% to 85% of them appearing once. After removal of 5 bases from V and 6 bases from J, the junction contained 7 bases not matched to a gene. CDR1 is SGHDN and CDR2 is FVKESK in the germline V gene. This CDR3 is built from 14 residues. This receptor was obtained from a male donor in good health and CMV-seronegative. The sample was PBMCs. The J gene is TRBJ1-5, the V gene TRBV14; 7 bases align to TRBD1. The chain's CDR3 is CASSNRGVGQPQHF. In DNA, the CDR3 is TGTGCCAGCAGCAACAGGGGTGTCGGTCAGCCCCAGCATTTT.